These 8 T cell receptor beta chains originate from one sample sequenced in a study of cytomegalovirus exposure and HLA in healthy donors. The PCR used 60 Vbeta and 13 Jbeta primers. Assay used: immunoSEQ multiplex PCR; TCRdb lists only in-frame clones, some missing. The profile covers approximately 61,000 clones, with over 70% appearing a single time and about 53% taken by the ten largest. The sequenced sample was PBMCs. The source is a man in his forties or fifties in good health and CMV-seropositive.

The chain uses TRBV25-1 and TRBJ1-1; maybe TRBD1 (5 bases). The length of the CDR3 is 14 residues. Germline V gene sequence: CDR1 MGHDK, CDR2 SYGVNS. Trimming removed 4 bases at V and 6 bases at J, with 15 bases between. CDR3 in DNA: TGTGCCAGCAGTGGGGATCGGGGGTCCCCTGAAGCTTTCTTT. Its translation is CASSGDRGSPEAFF.

V gene TRBV15 combines with J gene TRBJ2-5; 9 bases are shared with TRBD1. This CDR3 is 15 amino acids long. Germline assignment: CDR1 LNHNV and CDR2 YYDKDF (reference sequence). Trimming took 10 bases from V and 9 from J; bases not matched to a gene: 18. In nucleotides, the CDR3 is TGTGCCAGCAGTTTACAGGGGGCGCCTGGGGAGGCCCAGTACTTC. Translated, it gives CASSLQGAPGEAQYF.

This clone was recorded a few times. The chain joins TRBV28 to TRBJ2-1; D might be TRBD1 (6 bases). Germline CDR1 reads MDHEN; CDR2 reads SYDVKM. The CDR3 loop spans 14 amino acids. Trimming removed 8 bases from V and 10 bases from J, with 21 bases in between. Written as DNA, the CDR3 is TGTGCCAGCTCTATTAACAGGGCCTCCTACGAGCAGTTCTTC. Its protein product is CASSINRASYEQFF.

The V call is TRBV10-3, the J call TRBJ1-3, with a tentative D call TRBD1 (5 bases). Germline CDR1 and CDR2: ENHRY and SYGVKD. The V end was cut by 6 bases, the J end by 0 bases, with 9 bases between. This CDR3 region has 14 residues. This chain's CDR3 is CAISLDSSGNTIYF. The CDR3 DNA follows: TGTGCCATCAGCCTAGACAGCTCTGGAAACACCATATATTTT.

This sequence joins TRBV19 and TRBJ2-1; 11 positions match TRBD2. The CDR3 has 15 residues. CDR1 LNHDA and CDR2 SQIVND come from the germline V gene (reference sequence). V trimming: 6 bases; J trimming: 2 bases; junction bases outside the gene matches: 3. CDR3 region: CASSPGLAAYNEQFF. CDR3 sequence (DNA): TGTGCCAGTAGCCCGGGACTAGCGGCCTACAATGAGCAGTTCTTC. Full variable domain (outside the CDR3, taken from reference TRBV19 and TRBJ2-1): DGGITQSPKYLFRKEGQNVTLSCEQNLNHDAMYWYRQDPGQGLRLIYYSQIVNDFQKGDIAEGYSVSREKKESFPLTVTSAQKNPTAFYLCASSPGLAAYNEQFFGPGTRLTVL.

This clone is a singleton in its sample. Germline and junction disagree at one end, which may indicate a read error. The rearrangement joins TRBV5-4 to TRBJ2-2, with TRBD2 matching over 13 bases. The germline CDR1 and CDR2 sequences are SGHNT and YYREEE (reference sequence). The CDR3 sequence is 16 residues long. CDR3 sequence reads: CASSPGTSGNPGELFF. The CDR3 nucleotides are TGTGCCAGCAGCCCAGGGACTAGCGGGAACCCCGGGGAGCTGTTTTTT.

Only a few counts were recorded for this clone. This sequence may be a read error, since a much larger clone differs from it by one base. Other DNA sequences within the sample encode an identical CDR3. The chain recombines TRBV4-3 with TRBJ2-1, with unresolved D. The CDR3 covers 17 residues. V lost 3 bases and J lost 6, with 21 bases in between. Germline-derived CDR1 and CDR2 are LGHNA and YSLEER. The CDR3 DNA reads TGCGCCAGCAGCCACGACATGATCGTACTCATCTCCAATGAGCAGTTCTTC. Protein sequence: CASSHDMIVLISNEQFF.

The chain couples TRBV2 to TRBJ1-5, with D possibly being TRBD1 (6 bases). From germline, CDR1 is SNHLY and CDR2 FYNNEI. This CDR3 contains 14 residues. V was cut by 4 bases and J by 2 bases, with 9 bases left in between. CDR3 amino acids: CASSGSGGNQPQHF. The CDR3 nucleotides read TGTGCCAGCAGTGGATCAGGGGGCAATCAGCCCCAGCATTTT.